These 11 T cell receptor beta chains share one sample of origin, sequenced in a study of identical twins. TCRdb reprocessed the 5' RACE reads via MiXCR and lists one record per CDR3 protein. Of 350,000 to 500,000 distinct CDR3 sequences in the sample, less than 20% are singletons; the top ten hold 12%. Sequencing was carried out using naive T cells sorted from blood. The source is a man aged 45-65 years in good health.

This clonotype was observed many times. The DNA for the CDR3 is TGTGCCAGCAGCTTAGCCGTCTTCCTAGCGGCCAACTCTGGGGCCAACGTCCTGACTTTC. Protein sequence: CASSLAVFLAANSGANVLTF. This chain links TRBV11-1 with TRBJ2-6; 7 nucleotides agree with TRBD2. The CDR3 loop spans 20 amino acids. After removal of 0 bases from V and 0 bases from J, the junction contained 11 bases not matched to a gene. In germline, CDR1 is SGHAT, CDR2 FQDESV (reference sequence).

This clonotype has a count of ten or more. The chain carries TRBV20-1 and TRBJ2-3; no clear D gene. Germline lookup yields CDR1 DFQATT and CDR2 SNEGSKA (reference sequence). The CDR3 is 11 amino acids. V lost 6 bases and J 3 bases, leaving 7 bases between the germline ends. The DNA for the CDR3 is TGCAGTGCCACCAGGACAGATACGCAGTATTTT. It is translated as CSATRTDTQYF.

This clonotype was counted only a few times. The rearrangement joins TRBV29-1 to TRBJ2-1; no definite D call. Germline CDR1 SQVTM, CDR2 ANQGSEA. V gave up 2 bases and J gave up 0 bases, with 11 bases separating them. The length of the CDR3 is 15 residues. CDR3 protein: CSVEPPDRSYNEQFF. The CDR3 region has the DNA TGCAGCGTTGAACCCCCAGATCGCTCCTACAATGAGCAGTTCTTC.

This clonotype was counted a single time. A much bigger clone sits one base away, suggesting this may be a read error. The genes are TRBV6-2 or TRBV6-3 and TRBJ1-1; TRBD1 is a possible D gene (5 bases). The V gene's germline CDR1 is MNHEY and CDR2 SVGEGT. The CDR3 sequence is 16 residues long. The chain's CDR3 is CASSINPGLENPEAFF. For the CDR3, the DNA is TGTGCCAGCAGTATAAACCCAGGGTTGGAGAACCCTGAAGCTTTCTTT.

The CDR3 here is CASSLAAGRGNEQYF. DNA of the CDR3: TGCGCCAGCAGCTTGGCCGCCGGCAGGGGAAACGAGCAGTACTTC. The chain links TRBV5-1 to TRBJ2-7; maybe TRBD1 (6 bases). The CDR3 contains 15 residues. The V gene lost 0 bases and the J gene lost 5 bases, with 15 bases spanning the gap. Germline-derived CDR1 and CDR2 are SGHRS and YFSETQ.

The chain joins TRBV20-1 to TRBJ2-7, with D possibly TRBD1 on 6 matching bases. This CDR3 region has 14 residues. Germline lookup yields CDR1 DFQATT and CDR2 SNEGSKA (reference sequence). Trimming shortened V by 6 bases and J by 2 bases, and 17 bases separated the two germline ends. CDR3 region: CSAGIGQLAYEQYF. In DNA, the CDR3 is TGCAGTGCCGGAATCGGACAGCTAGCCTACGAGCAGTACTTC.

This clonotype was counted ten times or more. This chain connects TRBV24-1 to TRBJ1-2; no clear D gene. CDR1 is KGHDR, CDR2 SFDVKD, per germline. Trimming took off 0 bases at V and 6 bases at J, with 7 bases between the two ends. The CDR3 contains 13 residues. The CDR3 nucleotides read TGTGCCACCAGTGATTTGTTAGGAAATGGCTACACCTTC. It encodes CATSDLLGNGYTF.

J is TRBJ2-3 and V is TRBV6-5, with D perhaps TRBD1 (5 bases). The germline gives CDR1 MNHEY, CDR2 SVGAGI. V lost 6 bases and J 2 bases, leaving 9 bases between the germline ends. This CDR3 comprises 13 residues. The CDR3 nucleotides are TGTGCCAGCAGGTACAGGTCCACAGATACGCAGTATTTT. Translating gives CASRYRSTDTQYF.

This clonotype was recorded a few times. The J gene is TRBJ2-1, the V gene TRBV28; TRBD1 agrees at 12 bases. This CDR3 comprises 16 residues. Germline CDR1 reads MDHEN; CDR2 reads SYDVKM. J gave up 7 bases and V 5 bases, and 9 bases lay outside the gene matches. The CDR3 DNA is TGTGCCAGCAGTCCCGGGACAGGGGGCCTAGGGAATGAGCAGTTCTTC. Translating it yields CASSPGTGGLGNEQFF.

This clonotype was recorded many times. The genes are TRBV28 and TRBJ2-3; D unresolved. Germline-derived CDR1 and CDR2 are MDHEN and SYDVKM. Trimming pared 4 bases from V and 4 bases from J, leaving 15 bases between. This CDR3 is 15 amino acids long. CDR3 bases: TGTGCCAGCAGTTCCCTTGGTTACAAGTCAGATACGCAGTATTTT. This translates into CASSSLGYKSDTQYF.

The chain joins TRBV5-4 to TRBJ2-5; no clear D. The CDR3 runs 14 residues. Trimming took off 4 bases at V and 5 bases at J, with 15 bases between the two ends. Germline V gene lookup returns CDR1 SGHNT and CDR2 YYREEE (reference sequence). The CDR3 DNA reads as TGTGCCAGCAGCCAGAGGCTTGATCGGGAGACCCAGTACTTC. Amino acids: CASSQRLDRETQYF.